These 10 T cell receptor beta chains were all obtained from the same sample, sequenced in a study of T cell changes during pregnancy in multiple sclerosis (dated by TCRdb to 2018 to 2020). Library preparation was by the immunoSEQ multiplex PCR assay. The source is immuneACCESS, and TCRdb retained only in-frame sequences with V and J called. Part of the clones is not carried over; for the studies checked, unresolved V genes explain less than half of this, and the remainder is unexplained. The sample table holds approximately 89,000 clones, of which approximately 94% were seen once. The top ten hold more than 0.8% of the sample. This sample comprised peripheral blood, obtained in the third trimester of pregnancy. The origin of the receptors is a female donor with multiple sclerosis, enrolled in a pregnancy study.

The rearrangement uses TRBV5-1 and TRBJ2-1; 9 bases agree with TRBD2. The CDR3 spans 15 residues. The junction had 5 bases not matched to a gene; V was cut back by 4 bases and J by 3 bases. Germline-derived CDR1 and CDR2 are SGHRS and YFSETQ. CDR3 coding DNA: TGCGCCAGCAGCCAGACTAGCGGAAACTACAATGAGCAGTTCTTC. Its protein product is CASSQTSGNYNEQFF.

The chain links TRBV9 to TRBJ1-2; TRBD1 might be the D (6 bases). Germline V gene sequence: CDR1 SGDLS, CDR2 YYNGEE. With 0 bases removed from V and 8 bases from J, the gap between germline ends came to 11 bases. The length of the CDR3 is 13 residues. The CDR3: CASSVVQGRGYTF. DNA of the CDR3: TGTGCCAGCAGCGTAGTACAGGGACGGGGCTACACCTTC.

This chain connects TRBV30 to TRBJ2-7; maybe TRBD1 (6 bases). Trimming removed 5 bases at V and 6 bases at J, with 17 bases between. CDR1 GTSNPN and CDR2 SVGIG come from the germline V gene (reference sequence). CDR3 size: 13 residues. CDR3 sequence (DNA): TGTGCCTGGGGGGGCGCGCGGAACGGCGAGCAGTACTTC. It yields the protein CAWGGARNGEQYF.

The chain has TRBV4-1 and TRBJ2-7; 8 bases agree with TRBD2. This CDR3 region has 15 residues. Trimming took 4 bases from V and 2 from J; bases not matched to a gene: 7. Germline V gives CDR1 MGHRA, CDR2 YSYEKL. The CDR3 here is CASSPVAGQTYEQYF. The CDR3 coding sequence is TGCGCCAGCAGCCCGGTAGCGGGACAAACCTACGAGCAGTACTTC.

The V gene is TRBV9, the J gene TRBJ2-3; 12 bases agree with TRBD1. J gave up 0 bases and V 4 bases, and 15 bases lay outside the gene matches. CDR3 length equals 20 residues. The germline V gene encodes CDR1 SGDLS and CDR2 YYNGEE. The CDR3 loop reads CASSSRRGDRGPYSTDTQYF. CDR3 DNA sequence: TGTGCCAGCAGCTCCCGACGTGGGGACAGGGGGCCCTATAGCACAGATACGCAGTATTTT. Full variable domain (rest looked up from reference TRBV9 and TRBJ2-3): DSGVTQTPKHLITATGQRVTLRCSPRSGDLSVYWYQQSLDQGLQFLIQYYNGEERAKGNILERFSAQQFPDLHSELNLSSLELGDSALYFCASSSRRGDRGPYSTDTQYFGPGTRLTVL.

The rearrangement uses TRBV2 and TRBJ2-7; the D is unclear. The CDR3 length is 13 residues. V dropped 3 bases and J dropped 3 bases, with 9 bases sitting between them. Germline CDR1 and CDR2: SNHLY and FYNNEI. The chain's CDR3 is CASSDSRDYEQYF. The CDR3 nucleotides read TGTGCCAGCAGTGATTCCCGAGACTACGAGCAGTACTTC.

V and J are TRBV10-1 and TRBJ1-1, with 8 bases aligning to TRBD1. Germline V gene sequence: CDR1 WNHNN, CDR2 SYGVQD (reference sequence). V lost 5 bases and J lost 5; bases outside the gene matches: 4. This CDR3 contains 13 residues. The CDR3 is CASSTGGWTEAFF. CDR3 in DNA: TGCGCCAGCAGTACAGGGGGTTGGACTGAAGCTTTCTTT.

The V gene is TRBV2, the J gene TRBJ2-1, with a weak D call TRBD2 (5 bases). This CDR3 contains 13 residues. Germline lookup yields CDR1 SNHLY and CDR2 FYNNEI. Trimming removed 7 bases from V and 10 bases from J, with 17 bases in between. This chain's CDR3 is CASIEGNGLEQFF. CDR3 DNA sequence: TGTGCCAGCATAGAGGGTAACGGACTCGAGCAGTTCTTC. Using reference TRBV2 and TRBJ2-1 for the parts outside the CDR3, the full variable domain is EPEVTQTPSHQVTQMGQEVILRCVPISNHLYFYWYRQILGQKVEFLVSFYNNEISEKSEIFDDQFSVERPDGSNFTLKIRSTKLEDSAMYFCASIEGNGLEQFFGPGTRLTVL.

This chain uses TRBV6-1 with TRBJ2-1; 9 nucleotides line up with TRBD1. Germline V gene sequence: CDR1 MNHNS, CDR2 SASEGT. The V and J ends lost 3 bases and 6 bases, in that order; junction bases with no gene match: 6. This CDR3 contains 15 residues. The CDR3 protein is CASSEGQGNRNEQFF. The DNA of the CDR3 is TGTGCCAGCAGTGAGGGACAGGGAAATCGCAATGAGCAGTTCTTC.

J is TRBJ2-7 and V is TRBV9; TRBD1 agrees at 8 bases. Trimming at V came to 5 bases and at J to 9 bases, leaving 10 bases not matched to a gene. This CDR3 is built from 13 residues. Germline lookup yields CDR1 SGDLS and CDR2 YYNGEE. The CDR3 DNA follows: TGTGCCAGCAGTGAAGCACAGGGGGTTAGGCAGTACTTC. Protein: CASSEAQGVRQYF.